The sequence of this T cell receptor beta chain was determined in a study of blood T cell repertoires in COVID-19 (dated by TCRdb to about 2020). Describing the broader study: Samples covering the acute and convalescent phases of COVID-19 were provided by collaborators in the United States, Italy and Spain. The prospective study material was composed of cDNA or gDNA derived from T cells, B-cell-depleted T cells, or PBMCs. Subjects who had been exposed to COVID-19, were actively infected with it, or had recovered from it provided the deeply sampled blood TCRbeta repertoires that made up the dataset. A freely available public database, intended as a resource for researchers studying the immune response to SARS-CoV-2, is where the repertoires were released. The samples were drawn from two sources: the first 160 participants of the ongoing ImmuneRACE study, and approximately 1,300 subjects contributed by 6 global collaborators. The sample metadata nearly always contained a de-identified subject ID, COVID-19 status, age in years and sex. HLA class I and class II types, where available, came from metadata supplied by the sample provider rather than from assay-based typing. General study outcomes and caveats: Clinical and demographic metadata were provided uncurated, with the amount varying by source and participant.

Each collaborating institution followed its own protocols to collect whole blood in K2EDTA tubes. For TCRbeta analysis, collaborator samples were shipped as frozen whole blood, as isolated PBMCs, or as DNA extracted from either sample type. Measured from the cysteine to the phenylalanine, the CDR3 is 13 residues long. The read is trimmed to its CDR3 DNA, 39 bases read in frame from base 1. V is reduced by 3 bases and J by 6 bases, leaving a spacing of 11 bases between them. Taken from the germline V gene (reference sequence), the CDR1 and CDR2 loops are LNHDA and SQIVND. Comment on this clone: The specificity of this receptor is unknown. No base quality information exists; no much larger clone differs at one position.

TCRbeta CDR3 regions were amplified from genomic DNA using the immunoSEQ Assay, a bias-controlled multiplex PCR. Regarding the original processing steps: Within the assay, amplification of reference gene primers was used to estimate how many nucleated cells each sample contained. To quantify the absolute abundance of each unique TCRbeta CDR3 rearrangement, sequence reads were collapsed and filtered. Productive Simpson clonality was computed per sample as the square root of Simpson's diversity index over productive rearrangements. Not all clones reach the TCRdb copy of this immuneACCESS table, which keeps in-frame sequences only. Checked studies attribute under half of the gap to unresolved V genes and leave the rest unexplained. V and J calls plus clone size are reproduced from that table; the DNA served to infer D and trimming. The sample data list more than 45,000 clones, and roughly nine tenths of these were observed just once. Around a tenth of the sample belongs to the ten largest clones.

The chain is encoded by TRBV19 joined to TRBJ1-1; the D gene cannot be named for sure. Specimen: peripheral blood. The clonotype was recovered from a human donor in a cohort sampled during active COVID-19. The CDR3: CASSIVMGAEAFF. Read as DNA, the sequence is TGTGCCAGTAGTATCGTGATGGGCGCTGAAGCTTTCTTT. The CDR3, completed at both ends by the reference TRBV19 and TRBJ1-1 genes, gives the full variable domain DGGITQSPKYLFRKEGQNVTLSCEQNLNHDAMYWYRQDPGQGLRLIYYSQIVNDFQKGDIAEGYSVSREKKESFPLTVTSAQKNPTAFYLCASSIVMGAEAFFGQGTRLTVV.